This entry is about one TCR beta chain. 13 Jbeta primers and 60 Vbeta primers were used for the PCR. Only in-frame clones appear in the TCRdb table, and some are missing; sequencing was by immunoSEQ multiplex PCR. The sample lists about 180,000 clones; roughly four fifths were seen once. The entry originates in a study of cytomegalovirus exposure and HLA in healthy donors. The length of the CDR3 is 17 residues. The trim removed 4 bases at V and 4 bases at J, leaving 15 bases unmatched. Germline CDR1 and CDR2: SGDLS and YYNGEE. The sequencing input was PBMCs. This chain links TRBV9 with TRBJ1-2; TRBD1 agrees at 8 bases. This sequence originates from a woman in her fifties or sixties in good health and CMV-seronegative. CDR3 nucleotide sequence: TGTGCCAGCAGCCTTTGGGGGCAGGGGGCCCCTGGCTATGGCTACACCTTC. This sequence encodes CASSLWGQGAPGYGYTF.